This T cell receptor (beta chain) was retrieved from a study of T cells after yellow fever vaccination. General study findings and limits: Most clones from primary vaccination resurfaced after the booster (about 95% CD4, 88% CD8).

Points on this clonotype: Its antigen is undetermined.

The TCR cDNA carried a universal primer site and UMIs from 5'RACE template switching. TCRdb re-called the 5' RACE reads through MiXCR, storing one row per CDR3 protein. The sample yields 170,000 or so distinct CDR3 sequences, about 6% seen once. The CDR3 runs 14 residues. V gave up 4 bases and J gave up 4 bases, with 14 bases separating them. CDR1 is SGHRS, CDR2 YFSETQ, per germline. The sample here was CD4+ T cells sorted from PBMCs, taken on the day of the first yellow fever vaccination. The sequence derives from a man between 18 and 29 years old who received the YFV17D yellow fever vaccine. The chain has TRBV5-1 and TRBJ1-1; D perhaps matches TRBD1 (6 bases). The CDR3 DNA sequence: TGCGCCAGCAGCCTACTCCAGGGGTCCACTGAAGCTTTCTTT. Translating gives CASSLLQGSTEAFF. Full variable domain (rest looked up from reference TRBV5-1 and TRBJ1-1): KAGVTQTPRYLIKTRGQQVTLSCSPISGHRSVSWYQQTPGQGLQFLFEYFSETQRNKGNFPGRFSGRQFSNSRSEMNVSTLELGDSALYLCASSLLQGSTEAFFGQGTRLTVV.